This T cell receptor beta chain was captured by sequencing in a study of OX40 agonist ivuxolimab in advanced cancers. Concerning the study at large: The costimulatory receptor OX40 (CD134) was targeted by ivuxolimab, a fully human IgG2 agonistic monoclonal antibody. The dose-escalation cohort was 82.7% male with a mean age of around 62 years, ranging from roughly 20 to 85. Intravenous ivuxolimab was administered to patients every 2 weeks at six dose levels: 0.01, 0.1, 0.3, 1.5, 3 and 10 mg/kg. Peripheral TCRbeta sequencing was intended to test whether TCR sequence diversity was altered and clonal T-cell expansion was caused by ivuxolimab. Among the 52 dose-escalation patients, around 20 had hepatocellular carcinoma, 15 melanoma, 9 renal cell carcinoma and 9 head and neck cancer. The paper reports the monotherapy dose-escalation portion (N of about 47 patients) of the phase I ivuxolimab trial. Partial responses occurred in three dose-escalation patients, of whom one had hepatocellular carcinoma and two had cutaneous melanoma. Patients were allowed to have had prior anti-PD-1, anti-PD-L1 or anti-CTLA-4 therapy, and approximately 40% of the dose-escalation patients had been treated with checkpoint inhibitors. Overall study results and their limits: Which antigens the clonally expanded peripheral T cells were specific for was not determined. Low levels of normalized T-cell clonal expansion were also seen in some patients who did not respond. After ivuxolimab, CD8+ T cells had more expanded clones than CD4+ T cells on average. Partial responders in the 0.1-3.0 mg/kg groups had among the lowest normalized peripheral clonal expansion, especially among CD8+ T cells. At doses of 0.1 to 3.0 mg/kg, clonal expansion of both CD4+ and CD8+ T cells in blood was seen between baseline and week 6.

The trial excluded patients who had a history of autoimmune disease or who were on systemic immunosuppression. Peripheral blood for TCR sequencing was drawn from every dose cohort at baseline, at cycle 4 day 1 and at cycle 7 day 1. The samples were taken from a phase I, first-in-human, multicenter, open-label dose-escalation trial of ivuxolimab. The trial enrolled adults with locally advanced or metastatic head and neck squamous cell, hepatocellular, melanoma or renal cell carcinoma. CD4+ and CD8+ T cells were sorted separately from peripheral blood before TCR sequencing. Taken from cysteine to phenylalanine, the CDR3 has 17 residues. The only DNA kept is the CDR3, 51 bases in frame from the first base. CDR1 SGHVS and CDR2 FNYEAQ are derived from the germline V gene. Trimming at the junction amounts to 0 bases on V and 0 bases on J, and the germline ends lie 12 bases apart. Concerning this clone itself: Its antigen remains unidentified. No quality values exist for individual bases; no much larger clone is one base distant.

For sequencing of the TCRbeta CDR3 region, genomic DNA was extracted from the sorted cells. The immunoSEQ Assay was used for sequencing of TCRbeta CDR3 regions. TCRdb took over this immuneACCESS table, retaining in-frame rearrangements with V and J assigned. Such tables are incomplete; in checked studies, under half of the missing clones stem from an unresolved V gene, and the remainder is unexplained. Recorded for this sample are some 50,000 clones; around 87% of them occurred a single time. The ten largest clones add up to around 1.7% of the sample. The TCR originated in an adult with an advanced solid tumor such as melanoma, head and neck, liver or kidney cancer. The V gene is TRBV7-6 and the J gene is TRBJ1-3; no D gene call is confident. The starting material was CD4+ or CD8+ T cells sorted from blood, obtained in a trial of the OX40 agonist ivuxolimab. The encoded CDR3 is CASSLAQWGISGNTIYF. The sequence in DNA is TGTGCCAGCAGCTTAGCGCAATGGGGTATCTCTGGAAACACCATATATTTT.